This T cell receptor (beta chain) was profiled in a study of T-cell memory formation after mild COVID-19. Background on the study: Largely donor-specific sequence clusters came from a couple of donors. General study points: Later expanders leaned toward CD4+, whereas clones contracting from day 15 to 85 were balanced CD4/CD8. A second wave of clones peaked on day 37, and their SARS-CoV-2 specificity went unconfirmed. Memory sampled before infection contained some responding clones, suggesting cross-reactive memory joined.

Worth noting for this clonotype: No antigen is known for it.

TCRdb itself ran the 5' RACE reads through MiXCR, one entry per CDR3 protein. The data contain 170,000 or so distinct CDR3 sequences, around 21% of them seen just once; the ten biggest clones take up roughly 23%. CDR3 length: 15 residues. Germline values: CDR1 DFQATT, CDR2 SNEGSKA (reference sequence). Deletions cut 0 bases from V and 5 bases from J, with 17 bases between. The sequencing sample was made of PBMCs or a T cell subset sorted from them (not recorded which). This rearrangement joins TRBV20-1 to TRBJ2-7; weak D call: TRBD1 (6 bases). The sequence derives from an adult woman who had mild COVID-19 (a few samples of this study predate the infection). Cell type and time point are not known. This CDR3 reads CSARDVAGAEHEQYF. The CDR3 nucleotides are TGCAGTGCTAGAGATGTGGCAGGGGCTGAACACGAGCAGTACTTC.